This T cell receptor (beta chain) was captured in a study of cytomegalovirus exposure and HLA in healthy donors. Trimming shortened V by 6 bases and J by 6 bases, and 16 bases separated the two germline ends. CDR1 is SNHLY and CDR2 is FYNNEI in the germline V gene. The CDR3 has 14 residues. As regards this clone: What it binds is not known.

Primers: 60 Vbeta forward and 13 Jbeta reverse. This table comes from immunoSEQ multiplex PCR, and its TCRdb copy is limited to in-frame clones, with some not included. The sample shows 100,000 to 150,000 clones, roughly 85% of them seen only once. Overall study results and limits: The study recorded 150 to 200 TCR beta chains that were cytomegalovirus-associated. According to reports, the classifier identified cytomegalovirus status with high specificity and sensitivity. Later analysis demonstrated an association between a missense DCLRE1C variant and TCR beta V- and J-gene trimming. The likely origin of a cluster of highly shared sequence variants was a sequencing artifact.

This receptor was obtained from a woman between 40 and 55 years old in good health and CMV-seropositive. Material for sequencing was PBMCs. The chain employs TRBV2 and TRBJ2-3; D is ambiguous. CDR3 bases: TGTGCCAGCAGGAACCCCCTAGGATGGGATACGCAGTATTTT. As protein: CASRNPLGWDTQYF.